Listed below are T cell receptor beta chains from one sample, sequenced in a study of T cell repertoires in cytomegalovirus infection. One entry per CDR3 protein, called by TCRdb with MiXCR from the reads. This table has about 150,000 distinct CDR3 sequences, more than 25% appearing once. These receptors lack a known antigen. The sequenced sample was CD8+ T cells from cultured PBMCs, obtained from culture after CMV antigen stimulation. These receptors all come from a human donor in good health (CMV status not recorded). Some clones in this sample may be carry-over from other donors' samples. Each CDR3 is given with its conserved first and last residue. The D gene is left open where the match is weak. Not all rows give a size; the values are once, few, many and, for expanded clones, a class.

D gene | J gene | clone size | CDR3 length | V gene | CDR3 protein | CDR3 DNA
NA | TRBJ1-2 | NA | 11 | TRBV12-3/TRBV12-4 | CASRGPSGYTF | TGTGCCAGCAGGGGTCCGAGTGGCTACACCTTC
TRBD2 | TRBJ2-1 | NA | 14 | TRBV7-9 | CASKRGGLYNEQFF | TGTGCCAGTAAACGGGGGGGGCTTTACAATGAGCAGTTCTTC
NA | TRBJ1-2 | NA | 14 | TRBV4-1 | CASSQVKGLYGYTF | TGCGCCAGCAGCCAAGTGAAGGGCCTCTATGGCTACACCTTC
NA | TRBJ2-7 | NA | 13 | TRBV28 | CASTRAQGHEQYF | TGTGCCAGCACCCGGGCGCAGGGGCACGAGCAGTACTTC
TRBD1 | TRBJ1-2 | NA | 14 | TRBV11-2 | CASSPLLTGFGYTF | TGTGCCAGCAGCCCCCTTTTGACAGGGTTTGGCTACACCTTC
TRBD1 | TRBJ1-1 | NA | 16 | TRBV7-6 | CASSPTRTGGDTEAFF | TGTGCCAGCAGCCCAACTAGGACAGGAGGGGACACTGAAGCTTTCTTT
NA | TRBJ1-1 | few | 14 | TRBV4-1 | CASSIKGPNTEAFF | TGCGCCAGCAGCATAAAAGGGCCGAACACTGAAGCTTTCTTT
NA | TRBJ1-2 | NA | 15 | TRBV4-2 | CASSQELAWSGGYTF | TGTGCCAGCAGCCAAGAGTTGGCATGGTCAGGAGGCTACACCTTC
TRBD2 | TRBJ2-3 | NA | 15 | TRBV9 | CASSIGLADTDTQYF | TGTGCCAGCAGCATCGGACTAGCGGATACAGATACGCAGTATTTT
TRBD1 | TRBJ1-2 | NA | 13 | TRBV2 | CARGTGPSEGYTF | TGTGCCAGGGGGACAGGGCCGTCGGAGGGCTACACCTTC
TRBD2 | TRBJ2-1 | many | 15 | TRBV12-3/TRBV12-4 | CASTLTSGVYNEQFF | TGTGCCAGCACCCTGACTAGCGGGGTTTACAATGAGCAGTTCTTC
NA | TRBJ1-2 | NA | 15 | TRBV4-1 | CASSQDLGGTNGYTF | TGCGCCAGCAGCCAAGATTTGGGGGGAACGAATGGCTACACCTTC
TRBD1 | TRBJ1-1 | NA | 15 | TRBV5-4 | CASSQTGTGNTEAFF | TGTGCCAGCAGCCAAACCGGGACAGGCAACACTGAAGCTTTCTTT
NA | TRBJ2-7 | many | 13 | TRBV7-6 | CASSLGFGYEQYF | TGTGCCAGCAGCTTAGGGTTTGGGTACGAGCAGTACTTC
NA | TRBJ1-6 | NA | 14 | TRBV7-6 | CASRRGEYNSPLHF | TGTGCCAGCAGGCGGGGAGAGTATAATTCACCCCTCCACTTT
TRBD1 | TRBJ2-3 | NA | 14 | TRBV12-3/TRBV12-4 | CASRETGFTDTQYF | TGTGCCAGCAGAGAGACAGGGTTCACAGATACGCAGTATTTT
NA | TRBJ1-5 | few | 13 | TRBV12-5 | CASGLDEAQPQHF | TGTGCTAGTGGTTTGGATGAGGCACAGCCCCAGCATTTT
TRBD1 | TRBJ1-1 | NA | 19 | TRBV19 | CASSIPHDRGRWMNTEAFF | TGTGCCAGTAGTATCCCTCATGACAGGGGGCGATGGATGAACACTGAAGCTTTCTTT
NA | TRBJ2-7 | NA | 13 | TRBV24-1 | CATSKGESREQYF | TGTGCCACCAGTAAGGGGGAGTCTCGGGAGCAGTACTTC
NA | TRBJ2-3 | few | 14 | TRBV7-6 | CASSLIGGIDTQYF | TGTGCCAGCAGCTTAATAGGGGGAATAGATACGCAGTATTTT
NA | TRBJ2-7 | once | 16 | TRBV4-1 | CASSQDWAVFSYEQYF | TGCGCCAGCAGCCAAGATTGGGCAGTTTTCTCCTACGAGCAGTACTTC
NA | TRBJ1-5 | NA | 16 | TRBV6-5 | CASSTHDLGSNQPQHF | TGTGCCAGCAGTACCCACGATTTGGGAAGCAATCAGCCCCAGCATTTT
TRBD1 | TRBJ1-1 | NA | 12 | TRBV29-1 | CSVGTGNTEAFF | TGCAGCGTAGGGACAGGGAATACTGAAGCTTTCTTT
NA | TRBJ2-5 | NA | 15 | TRBV13 | CASSSGVGSRETQYF | TGTGCCAGCAGCTCAGGGGTAGGATCAAGAGAAACCCAGTACTTC
NA | TRBJ2-7 | NA | 13 | TRBV4-2 | CASSPSGPYEQYF | TGTGCCAGCAGCCCTTCAGGCCCCTACGAGCAGTACTTC
TRBD1 | TRBJ1-1 | NA | 15 | TRBV27 | CASSVTGARNTEAFF | TGTGCCAGCAGTGTCACAGGGGCGCGGAACACTGAAGCTTTCTTT
NA | TRBJ1-1 | many | 13 | TRBV19 | CASSKREDTEAFF | TGTGCCAGTAGTAAGAGGGAAGACACTGAAGCTTTCTTT
NA | TRBJ2-1 | many | 17 | TRBV7-8 | CASSFSGGRSSYNEQFF | TGTGCCAGCAGCTTCTCCGGAGGAAGAAGCTCCTACAATGAGCAGTTCTTC
NA | TRBJ2-5 | few | 14 | TRBV11-1 | CASSLLTVQETQYF | TGTGCCAGCAGCTTATTGACTGTCCAAGAGACCCAGTACTTC
TRBD1 | TRBJ1-1 | few | 15 | TRBV4-1 | CASSQGQGLNTEAFF | TGCGCCAGCAGCCAAGGACAGGGGCTAAACACTGAAGCTTTCTTT
NA | TRBJ1-4 | NA | 13 | TRBV27 | CASSLAKGEKLFF | TGTGCCAGCAGTTTAGCCAAGGGCGAAAAACTGTTTTTT
NA | TRBJ1-1 | NA | 11 | TRBV6-8 | CASSLEGEAFF | TGTGCCAGCAGCCTCGAAGGGGAAGCTTTCTTT
TRBD2 | TRBJ2-1 | NA | 13 | TRBV7-3 | CASSLKTSDEQFF | TGTGCCAGCAGCTTAAAGACTAGCGATGAGCAGTTCTTC
NA | TRBJ1-1 | NA | 14 | TRBV7-8 | CASRRTVMNTEAFF | TGTGCCAGTCGTCGGACAGTCATGAACACTGAAGCTTTCTTT
NA | TRBJ1-1 | NA | 13 | TRBV6-2/TRBV6-3 | CASSYILEAEAFF | TGTGCCAGCAGTTATATCCTGGAGGCTGAAGCTTTCTTT
NA | TRBJ2-7 | NA | 14 | TRBV20-1 | CSARPGPGDYEQYF | TGCAGTGCTCGACCGGGACCTGGGGACTACGAGCAGTACTTC
NA | TRBJ2-1 | NA | 13 | TRBV7-6 | CASSPLQGGEQFF | TGTGCCAGCAGCCCGCTACAGGGGGGGGAGCAGTTCTTC
NA | TRBJ2-2 | few | 15 | TRBV27 | CASSLGHPNTGELFF | TGTGCCAGCAGTTTAGGGCACCCGAACACCGGGGAGCTGTTTTTT
NA | TRBJ2-1 | many | 15 | TRBV7-6 | CASSLGGNLYNEQFF | TGTGCCAGCAGCTTAGGGGGTAACTTATACAATGAGCAGTTCTTC
NA | TRBJ1-1 | many | 13 | TRBV12-3/TRBV12-4 | CASNLDGNTEAFF | TGTGCCAGCAATCTGGACGGGAACACTGAAGCTTTCTTT
NA | TRBJ1-1 | NA | 15 | TRBV15 | CATSRDSGLGTEAFF | TGTGCCACCAGCAGAGATTCCGGGTTAGGCACTGAAGCTTTCTTT
TRBD1 | TRBJ1-6 | NA | 15 | TRBV5-4 | CASSAGGTGISPLHF | TGTGCCAGCAGCGCGGGTGGGACAGGGATTTCACCCCTCCACTTT
NA | TRBJ2-7 | NA | 14 | TRBV20-1 | CSAKVVRALYEQYF | TGCAGTGCTAAGGTGGTCAGGGCGCTCTACGAGCAGTACTTC
NA | TRBJ1-1 | NA | 13 | TRBV27 | CASSFDGNTEAFF | TGTGCCAGCAGTTTTGACGGGAACACTGAAGCTTTCTTT
NA | TRBJ2-7 | NA | 13 | TRBV4-1 | CASSQSVVHEQYF | TGCGCCAGCAGCCAGTCAGTTGTCCACGAGCAGTACTTC
TRBD1 | TRBJ2-3 | NA | 14 | TRBV12-3/TRBV12-4 | CASSLGGGRDTQYF | TGTGCCAGCAGTTTAGGAGGGGGCCGAGATACGCAGTATTTT
NA | TRBJ1-2 | NA | 17 | TRBV20-1 | CSASKRTGTEISYGYTF | TGCAGTGCTAGTAAACGGACCGGGACGGAGATTTCCTATGGCTACACCTTC
TRBD2 | TRBJ2-7 | few | 17 | TRBV20-1 | CSAMTSGEVIFSYEQYF | TGCAGTGCAATGACTAGCGGGGAAGTGATTTTTTCCTACGAGCAGTACTTC
NA | TRBJ1-2 | many | 17 | TRBV6-6 | CASSYEGRFLSDYGYTF | TGTGCCAGCAGTTACGAGGGGCGATTCCTTTCAGACTATGGCTACACCTTC
NA | TRBJ1-4 | many | 13 | TRBV20-1 | CSALVETNEKLFF | TGCAGTGCTTTAGTGGAGACTAATGAAAAACTGTTTTTT